The entry below describes one T cell receptor beta chain. Its matching antigen is unknown. This sample was taken from a study of cytomegalovirus exposure and HLA in healthy donors. The study, taken as a whole, reports: The study designated 164 TCR beta chains cytomegalovirus-associated.

Assay: immunoSEQ multiplex PCR; the TCRdb copy retains only in-frame clones and omits some. The data show about 69,000 clones, approximately 94% seen once. CDR3 length: 15 amino acids. V and J are TRBV21-1 and TRBJ1-1. TRBV21-1 corresponds to a pseudogene. Sample: PBMCs. The source is a woman in her late teens or twenties in good health and CMV-seronegative. The CDR3 region is CASRTVGAANTEAFF. In nucleotides, the CDR3 is TGTGCCAGCAGGACGGTCGGAGCGGCGAACACTGAAGCTTTCTTT.